Listed below are T cell receptor beta chains from one sample, sequenced in a study of early T cells in non-severe SARS-CoV-2 infection. TCRdb analysed the 5' RACE reads with MiXCR anew, one entry per CDR3 protein. The sample has approximately 70,000 distinct CDR3 sequences, around an eighth seen once. The sequencing sample was made of whole blood. The receptors shown here come from an adult who was a healthcare worker with PCR-confirmed SARS-CoV-2 infection or an uninfected control (not recorded which). Both conserved end residues are part of each CDR3. D genes are given only for firm matches. Clone size is given for some rows only: seen once, a few or many times, or a class if the clone is expanded.

CDR3 length | D gene | J gene | V gene | clone size | CDR3 DNA | CDR3 protein
17 | TRBD2 | TRBJ2-1 | TRBV9 | . | TGTGCCAGCAGCGGGTCTCCCGCGGCGGGAGGCCTCAATGAGCAGTTCTTC | CASSGSPAAGGLNEQFF
14 | . | TRBJ1-3 | TRBV18 | . | TGTGCCAGCTCAGCGCAGGGCTCTGGAAACACCATATATTTT | CASSAQGSGNTIYF
16 | . | TRBJ2-3 | TRBV3-1 | few | TGTGCCAGCAGCCAAGGGCTAACGGGGTACACAGATACGCAGTATTTT | CASSQGLTGYTDTQYF
14 | . | TRBJ1-4 | TRBV20-1 | many | TGCAGTGCTAGAGACAGGGTATCGAGTGAAAAACTGTTTTTT | CSARDRVSSEKLFF
9 | . | TRBJ1-1 | TRBV29-1 | many | TGCAGCGGGGGGGCTGAAGCTTTCTTT | CSGGAEAFF
13 | TRBD1 | TRBJ1-1 | TRBV7-2 | many | TGTGCCAGCACCGGGACAGGGAACACTGAAGCTTTCTTT | CASTGTGNTEAFF
15 | TRBD1 | TRBJ2-1 | TRBV18 | many | TGTGCCAGCCAAACTGGGGGACAGGGGAACAATGAGCAGTTCTTC | CASQTGGQGNNEQFF
13 | TRBD1 | TRBJ2-7 | TRBV9 | many | TGTGCCAGCAGCCGGACAGGGGGTCGCGAGCAGTACTTC | CASSRTGGREQYF
14 | . | TRBJ1-5 | TRBV14 | many | TGTGCCAGCAGCCAAGAGGGGCCAGGGCAGCCCCAGCATTTT | CASSQEGPGQPQHF
15 | . | TRBJ2-7 | TRBV21-1 | many | TGTGCCAGCAGCAGAGACCCCCGACCGCCCTACGAGCAGTACTTC | CASSRDPRPPYEQYF
14 | TRBD1 | TRBJ2-3 | TRBV7-9 | many | TGTGCCAGCAGAACAGGGGCTAGCACAGATACGCAGTATTTT | CASRTGASTDTQYF
14 | . | TRBJ2-5 | TRBV18 | . | TGTGCCAGCTCACCTCGAGACAGTCAAGAGACCCAGTACTTC | CASSPRDSQETQYF
14 | TRBD2 | TRBJ2-3 | TRBV3-1 | many | TGTGCCAGCAGCCAGGCGGGAGTGTCAGATACGCAGTATTTT | CASSQAGVSDTQYF
12 | . | TRBJ1-6 | TRBV20-1 | many | TGCAGTGCTAGACAGGGGAATTCACCCCTCCACTTT | CSARQGNSPLHF
16 | TRBD2 | TRBJ2-2 | TRBV4-3 | many | TGCGCCAGCAGCCAAGGAAGCGGGAGGAACACCGGGGAGCTGTTTTTT | CASSQGSGRNTGELFF
15 | TRBD1 | TRBJ1-2 | TRBV12-3/TRBV12-4 | many | TGTGCCAGCAGTGGATCCAGGGGGCGATTAAACGGCTACACCTTC | CASSGSRGRLNGYTF
15 | TRBD2 | TRBJ2-1 | TRBV6-5 | once | TGTGCCAGCAGTGAACTAGCGGGAGGGCCGGGTGAGCAGTTCTTC | CASSELAGGPGEQFF
15 | TRBD2 | TRBJ2-7 | TRBV7-9 | . | TGTGCCAGCAGCTTGGAACTAGCGGGAGTAGGCGAGCAGTACTTC | CASSLELAGVGEQYF
14 | . | TRBJ2-3 | TRBV6-6 | . | TGTGTCAGCAGTTACGGGTCACCAGGAGATACGCAGTATTTT | CVSSYGSPGDTQYF
15 | TRBD1 | TRBJ2-5 | TRBV11-2 | many | TGTGCCAGCAGCTCAACGGGACAGGGAGGGGAGACCCAGTACTTC | CASSSTGQGGETQYF
14 | TRBD2 | TRBJ2-7 | TRBV3-1 | many | TGTGCCAGCAGCCAATCCCGGGGAGGGAACGAGCAGTACTTC | CASSQSRGGNEQYF
14 | . | TRBJ1-1 | TRBV7-8 | few | TGTGCCAGCAGTCCTACTCCAGGGAACACTGAAGCTTTCTTT | CASSPTPGNTEAFF
13 | . | TRBJ2-2 | TRBV19 | many | TGTGCCAGTAGTCTTTTGAACACCGGGGAGCTGTTTTTT | CASSLLNTGELFF
13 | . | TRBJ2-1 | TRBV9 | many | TGTGCCAGCAGCGTAGCTACTTTCAATGAGCAGTTCTTC | CASSVATFNEQFF
12 | . | TRBJ1-1 | TRBV30 | many | TGTGCCTGGAATCAGGGGCGGTCTGAAGCTTTCTTT | CAWNQGRSEAFF
21 | TRBD2 | TRBJ2-5 | TRBV7-9 | many | TGTGCCAGCAGCTTAGCGGCGTTCGGGACTAGCGGGGGTAACCCCCAAGAGACCCAGTACTTC | CASSLAAFGTSGGNPQETQYF
13 | . | TRBJ1-3 | TRBV6-2/TRBV6-3 | many | TGTGCCAGCGCGAAAGGGGAATCGGCCACCATATATTTT | CASAKGESATIYF
18 | TRBD2 | TRBJ2-1 | TRBV27 | many | TGTGCCAGCAGTTTAAAATCCGGGACTAGCGGGAGGGCCAATGAGCAGTTCTTC | CASSLKSGTSGRANEQFF
14 | . | TRBJ1-1 | TRBV6-2/TRBV6-3 | many | TGTGCCAGCAGTAAAGGGGGGGCAAGGGCTGAAGCTTTCTTT | CASSKGGARAEAFF
12 | . | TRBJ2-7 | TRBV11-2 | many | TGTGCCAGCAGCAAGAGCTCCTACGAGCAGTACTTC | CASSKSSYEQYF
17 | . | TRBJ1-5 | TRBV20-1 | . | TGCAGTGCTAGTGGGGCCGGGACAAAAGAATTTCAGCAGCCCCAGCATTTT | CSASGAGTKEFQQPQHF
14 | . | TRBJ2-7 | TRBV3-1 | many | TGTGCCAGCAGCCAAGTGCCAGGGGCCTACGAGCAGTACTTC | CASSQVPGAYEQYF
13 | TRBD1 | TRBJ1-2 | TRBV28 | few | TGTGCCAGCAGACGGGGACAGTACTATGGCTACACCTTC | CASRRGQYYGYTF
15 | . | TRBJ2-7 | TRBV19 | many | TGTGCCAGTAGTATATCCAGCGGCACCGACTACGAGCAGTACTTC | CASSISSGTDYEQYF
16 | TRBD2 | TRBJ2-3 | TRBV5-1 | many | TGCGCCAGCGCCCGACTAGCGGGGGGGAGCACAGATACGCAGTATTTT | CASARLAGGSTDTQYF
15 | TRBD1 | TRBJ1-2 | TRBV20-1 | many | TGCAGTGCTAGAGGATACACCCGACAGGGAGACGGCTACACCTTC | CSARGYTRQGDGYTF
16 | TRBD1 | TRBJ2-6 | TRBV12-3/TRBV12-4 | many | TGTGCCAGCCGGACAGGGGGCCACTCTGGGGCCAACGTCCTGACTTTC | CASRTGGHSGANVLTF
15 | TRBD2 | TRBJ2-1 | TRBV30 | . | TGTGCCTGGAGGAGGCTAGCGGAGGGATACAATGAGCAGTTCTTC | CAWRRLAEGYNEQFF
17 | . | TRBJ2-7 | TRBV21-1 | many | TGTGCCAGCAGCTTTAAAGTGGGCAGGGCGCGGTCCTACGAGCAGTACTTC | CASSFKVGRARSYEQYF
14 | . | TRBJ2-4 | TRBV10-3 | many | TGTGCCACCAGATTAACGGTCAGGGAAAACATTCAGTACTTC | CATRLTVRENIQYF
14 | . | TRBJ2-1 | TRBV6-2/TRBV6-3 | many | TGTGCCAGCAGTTACTCAGGTTCCTACAGTGAGCAGTTCTTC | CASSYSGSYSEQFF
12 | TRBD1 | TRBJ1-1 | TRBV29-1 | many | TGCAGCGTTTCTCAGGGGGCCACTGAAGCTTTCTTT | CSVSQGATEAFF
11 | . | TRBJ2-7 | TRBV29-1 | many | TGCAGCGTGGAGGGATCCTACGAGCAGTACTTC | CSVEGSYEQYF
16 | . | TRBJ2-3 | TRBV25-1 | . | TGTGCCAGCAGTGAACCCGGAACCTTTCGGGCAGATACGCAGTATTTT | CASSEPGTFRADTQYF
14 | . | TRBJ2-5 | TRBV27 | many | TGTGCCAGCAGTTTAGGGCAGGGTGCAGAGACCCAGTACTTC | CASSLGQGAETQYF
18 | TRBD1 | TRBJ2-7 | TRBV7-2 | many | TGTGCCAGCAGCTCCCTCAGGACAGGGGCGGCTGGGGCATACGAGCAGTACTTC | CASSSLRTGAAGAYEQYF